The 25 T cell receptor beta chains listed next were all sequenced from one sample in a study of T cell responses to AZD1222 COVID-19 vaccine. Profiling relied on immunoSEQ multiplex PCR, and the TCRdb table lists in-frame clones only, not all of them. Here the sample spans about 150,000 clones, 70% to 90% being singletons. This sample comprised peripheral blood, obtained on day 0 of AZD1222 vaccination. The receptors stem from an adult in good health.

The sample holds one count of this clone. This chain connects TRBV6-5 to TRBJ2-7; no firm D call. CDR1 and CDR2 from the germline V gene are MNHEY and SVGAGI. Between the trimmed V and J ends, which lost 6 bases and 1 base, there was a span of 16 bases. This CDR3 is built from 15 residues. CDR3 bases: TGTGCCAGCAGCCCCCGAAGGTTAAAATCCTACGAGCAGTACTTC. It translates to CASSPRRLKSYEQYF.

The V call is TRBV15, the J call TRBJ1-6, with 8 bases lining up with TRBD1. J lost 7 bases, V lost 0 bases, and 8 bases had no gene match. CDR1 and CDR2 (germline): LNHNV, YYDKDF (reference sequence). CDR3 size: 17 residues. As DNA, the CDR3 is TGTGCCACCAGCAGAGATCCGTGGCAGGGGGCCAATTCACCCCTCCACTTT. This gives the protein CATSRDPWQGANSPLHF.

The chain is built from TRBV3-1 (or the pseudogene TRBV3-2) and TRBJ1-1, with D possibly matching TRBD1 (5 bases). The CDR3 length is 15 residues. From germline, CDR1 is LGHDT and CDR2 YNNKEL (reference sequence). Trimming removed 3 bases from V and 6 bases from J, with 17 bases in between. The CDR3 nucleotides are TGTGCCAGCAGCCATACAGGCGTGGGGTACGCTGAAGCTTTCTTT. Its protein product is CASSHTGVGYAEAFF.

The J gene is TRBJ2-2, the V gene TRBV3-1 (or the pseudogene TRBV3-2), with 16 nucleotides matching TRBD2. J gave up 5 bases and V 4 bases, and 10 bases lay outside the gene matches. Germline CDR1 reads LGHDT; CDR2 reads YNNKEL (reference sequence). The CDR3 runs 19 residues. The CDR3 coding sequence is TGTGCCAGCAGCCCTCCCCTGGGACTAGCGGGAGGGAAGACCGGGGAGCTGTTTTTT. It translates to CASSPPLGLAGGKTGELFF.

V and J are TRBV19 and TRBJ1-5; 8 positions match TRBD1. Germline V gives CDR1 LNHDA, CDR2 SQIVND (reference sequence). V lost 3 bases, J lost 2 bases, and 3 bases stayed unmatched. There are 15 residues in the CDR3. This CDR3 is CASSIRGLGNQPQHF. DNA of the CDR3: TGTGCCAGTAGTATCAGGGGGCTGGGCAATCAGCCCCAGCATTTT.

The rearrangement joins TRBV10-2 to TRBJ1-4, with unresolved D. Trimming stripped 2 bases from V and 0 bases from J, with 10 bases between. Germline CDR1 is WSHSY and CDR2 is SAAADI. This CDR3 contains 16 residues. The CDR3 DNA reads as TGCGCCAGCAGTGAGGAAGGAGCCGCAACTAATGAAAAACTGTTTTTT. It specifies CASSEEGAATNEKLFF.

V and J are TRBV7-9 and TRBJ2-7; D is perhaps TRBD1 (6 bases). The germline V gene encodes CDR1 SEHNR and CDR2 FQNEAQ (reference sequence). V gave up 4 bases and J gave up 3 bases, with 13 bases separating them. This CDR3 spans 14 amino acids. This CDR3 reads CASSYAGVDYEQYF. Written as DNA, the CDR3 is TGTGCCAGCAGCTACGCAGGGGTAGACTACGAGCAGTACTTC.

The chain combines TRBV9 with TRBJ2-7; 7 nucleotides match TRBD2. With V trimmed by 3 bases and J by 0 bases, 3 bases remained unmatched. The CDR3 runs 14 residues. CDR1 is SGDLS, CDR2 YYNGEE, per germline. The CDR3 DNA follows: TGTGCCAGCAGCGCTAGGACTAGCTCCTACGAGCAGTACTTC. This codes for CASSARTSSYEQYF.

This sequence joins TRBV2 and TRBJ1-1; TRBD1 matches 8 bases. CDR3 length: 12 amino acids. V trimming: 6 bases; J trimming: 6 bases; junction bases outside the gene matches: 3. Germline CDR1 and CDR2: SNHLY and FYNNEI. CDR3 bases: TGTGCCAGCAGCACAGGGGGTCCTGAAGCTTTCTTT. Translated, it gives CASSTGGPEAFF. The full variable domain, its missing parts supplied by reference TRBV2 and TRBJ1-1, is EPEVTQTPSHQVTQMGQEVILRCVPISNHLYFYWYRQILGQKVEFLVSFYNNEISEKSEIFDDQFSVERPDGSNFTLKIRSTKLEDSAMYFCASSTGGPEAFFGQGTRLTVV.

V is TRBV28 and J is TRBJ1-1, with a weak D call TRBD1 (6 bases). Germline-derived CDR1 and CDR2 are MDHEN and SYDVKM. CDR3 size: 19 residues. V shed 6 bases and J shed 3 bases, with 29 bases lying between them. The CDR3 loop is CASSLLSTPILRTDTEAFF. CDR3 sequence (DNA): TGTGCCAGCAGCCTTTTATCCACCCCGATTTTGCGGACAGACACTGAAGCTTTCTTT.

The genes are TRBV5-1 and TRBJ2-5; D remains unclear. Germline CDR1 reads SGHRS; CDR2 reads YFSETQ. V was clipped by 1 base and J by 2 bases, with 12 bases between them. The CDR3 is 15 amino acids. This CDR3 is CASSLNYAVQETQYF. The CDR3 nucleotides read TGCGCCAGCAGCTTGAATTACGCGGTTCAAGAGACCCAGTACTTC.

V usage is TRBV11-2 and J usage is TRBJ2-1; 10 bases are shared with TRBD1. Germline trimming cut 5 bases from V and 6 bases from J; bases unmatched to any gene: 10. This CDR3 is 16 amino acids long. Germline assignment: CDR1 SGHAT and CDR2 FQNNGV. The CDR3 DNA follows: TGTGCCAGCAGCGCCACTAGGACAGGGGGAACCAATGAGCAGTTCTTC. This codes for CASSATRTGGTNEQFF.

This rearrangement joins TRBV19 to TRBJ1-2; tentative D call: TRBD1 (6 bases). Trimming removed 3 bases at V and 2 bases at J, with 10 bases between. CDR3 length: 14 residues. Germline values: CDR1 LNHDA, CDR2 SQIVND (reference sequence). CDR3 sequence reads: CASSIAGENYGYTF. In nucleotides, the CDR3 is TGTGCCAGTAGTATCGCAGGGGAAAACTATGGCTACACCTTC.

This clone was counted between two and nine times. This chain connects TRBV7-9 to TRBJ2-1; the D call may be TRBD1 or TRBD2 (6 bases each). The CDR3 loop spans 15 amino acids. V lost 5 bases, J lost 5 bases, and 16 bases lay in between. Germline V gives CDR1 SEHNR, CDR2 FQNEAQ (reference sequence). Here the CDR3 reads CASSLGGLVNNEQFF. CDR3 bases: TGTGCCAGCAGCCTAGGGGGACTCGTCAACAATGAGCAGTTCTTC.

The chain uses TRBV5-1 and TRBJ1-4; D is ambiguous. V lost 5 bases to trimming and J lost 0 bases, with 14 bases between them. The CDR3 covers 16 residues. Germline CDR1 and CDR2: SGHRS and YFSETQ. CDR3 DNA sequence: TGCGCCAGCAGTCCGGCCGCTATGGCAACTAATGAAAAACTGTTTTTT. Encoded protein: CASSPAAMATNEKLFF.

This chain uses TRBV9 with TRBJ1-1, with D possibly matching TRBD1 (6 bases). Germline CDR1 is SGDLS and CDR2 is YYNGEE. The CDR3 consists of 13 residues. The V gene lost 4 bases and the J gene lost 2 bases, with 9 bases spanning the gap. In nucleotides, the CDR3 is TGTGCCAGCAGCCGACAGGTTAACACTGAAGCTTTCTTT. This translates into CASSRQVNTEAFF.

V and J are TRBV11-3 and TRBJ2-1; D is ambiguous. The CDR3 is made up of 14 amino acids. CDR1 and CDR2 (germline): SGHNT, YENEEA. Trimming pared 1 base from V and 1 base from J, leaving 5 bases between. The CDR3 here is CASSLVGSYNEQFF. CDR3 nucleotides: TGTGCCAGCAGCTTAGTCGGGTCCTACAATGAGCAGTTCTTC. The full variable domain, rest sourced from reference TRBV11-3 and TRBJ2-1, is EAGVVQSPRYKIIEKKQPVAFWCNPISGHNTLYWYLQNLGQGPELLIRYENEEAVDDSQLPKDRFSAERLKGVDSTLKIQPAELGDSAVYLCASSLVGSYNEQFFGPGTRLTVL.

This chain connects TRBV6-5 to TRBJ2-1, with D possibly matching TRBD2 (6 bases). Trimming took 7 bases from V and 6 from J, leaving 16 bases between them. Germline lookup yields CDR1 MNHEY and CDR2 SVGAGI. This CDR3 is built from 14 residues. CDR3 sequence reads: CASNARGLLNEQFF. The CDR3 DNA is TGTGCCAGCAACGCCCGGGGACTTCTCAATGAGCAGTTCTTC.

The V call is TRBV19, the J call TRBJ2-5, with D perhaps given as TRBD1 or TRBD2 (6 bases each). V was cut by 11 bases and J by 4 bases, with 17 bases left in between. CDR1 is LNHDA and CDR2 is SQIVND in the germline V gene (reference sequence). The CDR3 loop spans 13 amino acids. The CDR3 coding sequence is TGTGCCTCCCGCCCGGGGGCCGGAGAGACCCAGTACTTC. Translation: CASRPGAGETQYF.

The chain carries TRBV6-5 and TRBJ1-5; D is uncertain. The CDR3 sequence is 13 residues long. Germline V CDR1 and CDR2: MNHEY, SVGAGI. V lost 4 bases to trimming and J lost 10 bases, with 14 bases between them. CDR3: CASSSDLMGPQHF. The CDR3 DNA follows: TGTGCCAGCAGTTCCGACCTAATGGGTCCCCAGCATTTT.

The genes are TRBV19 and TRBJ2-3; TRBD2 aligns across 9 bases. V trimming: 6 bases; J trimming: 0 bases; junction bases outside the gene matches: 10. Germline values: CDR1 LNHDA, CDR2 SQIVND (reference sequence). This CDR3 region has 17 residues. The CDR3 reads CASSLPSSGTSTDTQYF. For the CDR3, the DNA is TGTGCCAGTAGCCTTCCATCTAGCGGGACTAGCACAGATACGCAGTATTTT.

The chain carries TRBV28 and TRBJ1-1; TRBD1 aligns across 7 bases. The V gene's germline CDR1 is MDHEN and CDR2 SYDVKM. Losses at the gene ends were 10 bases for V and 1 base for J; bases not matched to a gene: 9. The CDR3 contains 14 residues. CDR3 amino acids: CATEPGQKNTEAFF. CDR3 in DNA: TGTGCCACCGAGCCGGGACAGAAGAACACTGAAGCTTTCTTT. The full variable domain, rest sourced from reference TRBV28 and TRBJ1-1, is DVKVTQSSRYLVKRTGEKVFLECVQDMDHENMFWYRQDPGLGLRLIYFSYDVKMKEKGDIPEGYSVSREKKERFSLILESASTNQTSMYLCATEPGQKNTEAFFGQGTRLTVV.

J is TRBJ1-5 and V is TRBV18; D is undetermined. The CDR3 extends over 13 amino acids. The germline gives CDR1 KGHSH, CDR2 LQKENI. V was trimmed by 2 bases and J by 10 bases, leaving 12 bases between them. CDR3 residues: CASSPDGARPQHF. The CDR3 DNA follows: TGTGCCAGCTCACCAGACGGAGCTCGACCCCAGCATTTT.

The rearrangement joins TRBV7-8 to TRBJ1-6, with TRBD1 identical over 8 bases. This CDR3 is 20 amino acids long. J gave up 0 bases and V 5 bases, and 15 bases lay outside the gene matches. CDR1 SGHVS and CDR2 FQNEAQ come from the germline V gene. As DNA, the CDR3 is TGTGCCAGCAGCCCCCGGACAGGGCTAGGATCAAGCTCCTATAATTCACCCCTCCACTTT. Its translation is CASSPRTGLGSSSYNSPLHF.

The chain links TRBV5-6 to TRBJ1-3; the D is unclear. There are 14 residues in the CDR3. Germline V gene data show CDR1 as SGHDT and CDR2 as YYEEEE. V lost 3 bases, J lost 0 bases, and 7 bases lay in between. The CDR3 sequence is CASSWSLSGNTIYF. In DNA form, the CDR3 reads TGTGCCAGCAGCTGGAGCCTCTCTGGAAACACCATATATTTT.